The rows below give T cell receptor beta chains drawn from one sample of a study of blood T cell repertoires in COVID-19. Data came from immunoSEQ multiplex PCR; TCRdb stores just in-frame clones and leaves some out. Seen here are about 150,000 clones, around 79% observed once, and the top ten hold roughly 1.5%. The sequenced sample consisted of peripheral blood. Receptors were obtained from a man older than 75 with acute or convalescent COVID-19. Both conserved end residues are part of each CDR3. Each record gives: clone size, V gene, D gene, J gene, CDR3 protein, CDR3 DNA. The D gene is left open where the match is weak. Clone size is shown for a subset of rows, as once, few, many or a class of expanded clone.

-	TRBV7-2	TRBD1	TRBJ2-2	CASRLQGVSSGELFF	TGTGCCAGCAGGCTACAGGGGGTTAGTTCCGGGGAGCTGTTTTTT
-	TRBV5-1	TRBD2	TRBJ2-7	CASSFTGTSGGYEQYF	TGCGCCAGCAGCTTTACCGGGACTAGCGGGGGTTACGAGCAGTACTTC
few	TRBV25-1	-	TRBJ2-7	CASSDPGVGYEQYF	TGTGCCAGCAGTGACCCAGGGGTAGGTTACGAGCAGTACTTC
-	TRBV2	-	TRBJ2-5	CASSDGRGQETQYF	TGTGCCAGCAGTGACGGGCGGGGCCAAGAGACCCAGTACTTC
-	TRBV5-1	TRBD1	TRBJ2-4	CASSLGRRTGFQLQYF	TGCGCCAGCAGCTTGGGACGTAGGACAGGGTTTCAACTTCAGTACTTC
-	TRBV9	TRBD1	TRBJ1-2	CASSQDRDGGYTF	TGTGCCAGCAGCCAGGACAGGGACGGAGGCTACACCTTC
-	TRBV7-2	-	TRBJ1-1	CASSSTRVNRGTEAFF	TGTGCCAGCAGCTCCACTCGAGTCAACCGGGGCACTGAAGCTTTCTTT
-	TRBV6-2/TRBV6-3	-	TRBJ1-2	CASSYSIGGPTF	TGTGCCAGCAGTTACTCGATAGGGGGTCCCACCTTC
-	TRBV5-4	-	TRBJ1-3	CASRFGQTSGNTIYF	TGTGCCAGCAGATTCGGACAGACATCTGGAAACACCATATATTTT
-	TRBV3-1/TRBV3-2	TRBD2	TRBJ2-3	CASSRGGARADTQYF	TGTGCCAGCAGCCGCGGGGGGGCAAGAGCAGATACGCAGTATTTT
-	TRBV7-8	-	TRBJ2-7	CASSSGGGPYEQYF	TGTGCCAGCAGCTCCGGAGGGGGCCCCTACGAGCAGTACTTC
once	TRBV19	-	TRBJ2-5	CASSMGGLQETQYF	TGTGCCAGTAGTATGGGGGGGCTCCAAGAGACCCAGTACTTC
-	TRBV7-2	TRBD2	TRBJ2-2	CASSPRGGGGELFF	TGTGCCAGCAGCCCACGGGGGGGCGGCGGGGAGCTGTTTTTT
once	TRBV10-2	-	TRBJ2-5	CASSEVRLQETQYF	TGCGCCAGCAGTGAGGTGAGACTCCAAGAGACCCAGTACTTC
-	TRBV11-2	-	TRBJ2-2	CASSLDDSANTGELFF	TGTGCCAGCAGCTTAGACGACAGCGCGAACACCGGGGAGCTGTTTTTT
-	TRBV19	TRBD1	TRBJ1-1	CASSPGQGARTEAFF	TGTGCCAGTAGCCCGGGACAGGGGGCGAGGACTGAAGCTTTCTTT
-	TRBV29-1	-	TRBJ1-3	CSVVRRLDGNTIYF	TGCAGCGTTGTTAGGCGGTTGGATGGAAACACCATATATTTT
-	TRBV19	TRBD1	TRBJ1-2	CASSIKGQVFYGYTF	TGTGCCAGTAGTATCAAGGGACAGGTATTTTATGGCTACACCTTC
-	TRBV28	-	TRBJ1-1	CASSLPTGGNTEAFF	TGTGCCAGCAGTTTACCCACCGGCGGGAACACTGAAGCTTTCTTT
-	TRBV24-1	TRBD1	TRBJ1-5	CATSEIDRGAQPQHF	TGTGCCACCAGTGAAATCGACAGGGGTGCTCAGCCCCAGCATTTT
-	TRBV30	-	TRBJ2-7	CAWSPSGILAEQYF	TGTGCCTGGAGCCCCTCAGGGATTCTCGCCGAGCAGTACTTC
-	TRBV24-1	-	TRBJ2-1	CATSDVQGGNEQFF	TGTGCCACCAGTGATGTGCAGGGGGGCAATGAGCAGTTCTTC
-	TRBV29-1	TRBD1	TRBJ1-2	CSTQGLDRVNYGYTF	TGCAGCACCCAAGGGTTGGACAGGGTAAACTATGGCTACACCTTC
-	TRBV6-4	-	TRBJ1-6	CASSDFGLNYNSPLHF	TGTGCCAGCAGTGACTTTGGACTTAACTATAATTCACCCCTCCACTTT
-	TRBV2	-	TRBJ1-3	CASSEDRIGNTIYF	TGTGCCAGCAGTGAAGACAGGATTGGAAACACCATATATTTT
-	TRBV3-1/TRBV3-2	-	TRBJ1-1	CASSQALGEVTEAFF	TGTGCCAGCAGCCAAGCCTTGGGGGAGGTCACTGAAGCTTTCTTT
-	TRBV6-4	TRBD2	TRBJ2-1	CASSDYSGGANEQFF	TGTGCCAGCAGTGACTATAGCGGGGGGGCTAATGAGCAGTTCTTC
-	TRBV3-1/TRBV3-2	TRBD1	TRBJ1-1	CASSRTGGRTEAFF	TGTGCCAGCAGCCGGACAGGGGGACGGACTGAAGCTTTCTTT
-	TRBV7-6	-	TRBJ2-7	CASSLDPVPSSYEQYF	TGTGCCAGCAGCTTAGACCCAGTCCCTTCCTCCTACGAGCAGTACTTC
-	TRBV28	TRBD1	TRBJ1-5	CASSSPRQGENQPQHF	TGTGCCAGCAGTTCCCCCCGACAGGGTGAGAATCAGCCCCAGCATTTT
-	TRBV12-3/TRBV12-4	-	TRBJ2-3	CASSFDSGNTQYF	TGTGCCAGCAGTTTCGACAGTGGTAATACGCAGTATTTT
once	TRBV7-9	-	TRBJ1-3	CASSLTGSGNTIYF	TGTGCCAGCAGCTTAACAGGCAGTGGAAACACCATATATTTT
-	TRBV20-1	-	TRBJ1-2	CSASVGGYTF	TGCAGTGCTTCGGTTGGTGGCTACACCTTC
-	TRBV29-1	-	TRBJ2-1	CSVVGGVKYNEQFF	TGCAGCGTTGTTGGGGGCGTAAAATACAATGAGCAGTTCTTC
-	TRBV6-5	-	TRBJ2-6	CASSYSGSGANVLTF	TGTGCCAGCAGTTACAGCGGGTCAGGGGCCAACGTCCTGACTTTC
-	TRBV5-4	TRBD2	TRBJ2-5	CASSRSGGAKETQYF	TGTGCCAGCAGCAGGAGCGGGGGGGCGAAAGAGACCCAGTACTTC
once	TRBV7-6	TRBD1	TRBJ1-2	CASSPDRGLGYGYTF	TGTGCCAGCAGCCCGGACAGGGGGCTTGGCTATGGCTACACCTTC